This record concerns one T cell receptor beta chain sequence. Its antigen is undetermined. The PCR was carried out with 60 Vbeta primers and 13 Jbeta primers. The authors' processing: Approximately 86 million unique TCR beta chains, 9.5 million to 14 million shared, were counted in a later analysis. Clones were sequenced by immunoSEQ multiplex PCR, and TCRdb holds only the in-frame ones, with some missing. That table furnishes V, J and clone size, whereas the DNA furnished D and trimming. Altogether some 120,000 clones are present, roughly 73% being singletons, with the ten largest covering approximately 4.3%. The record originates from a study of cytomegalovirus exposure and HLA in healthy donors. Study observations and caveats: It was around 160 TCR beta chains that were listed as cytomegalovirus-associated.

Material: PBMCs. The TCR sequence derives from a man between 60 and 75 years old in good health and CMV-seropositive.

The CDR3 DNA is TGTGCCAGCAGGCAAAGGGGGCCCACCGGGGAGCTGTTTTTT. This gives the protein CASRQRGPTGELFF. The chain uses TRBV7-3 and TRBJ2-2, with 7 bases identical to TRBD1. Per the germline V gene, CDR1 is SGHTA and CDR2 is FQGTGA. The CDR3 spans 14 residues. J gave up 4 bases and V 6 bases, and 5 bases lay outside the gene matches. The variable domain in full, with the rest retrieved from reference TRBV7-3 and TRBJ2-2, is GAGVSQTPSNKVTEKGKYVELRCDPISGHTALYWYRQSLGQGPEFLIYFQGTGAADDSGLPNDRFFAVRPEGSVSTLKIQRTERGDSAVYLCASRQRGPTGELFFGEGSRLTVL.